Shown below are 22 T cell receptor beta chains from a single sample sequenced in a study of T cell repertoires in cytomegalovirus infection. MiXCR was run by TCRdb on the reads, yielding one entry per CDR3 protein. The sample has about 180,000 distinct CDR3 sequences; 17% are singletons. The sample consisted of CD8+ T cells from PBMCs. Receptor source: a human donor in good health (CMV status not recorded). Some clones in this sample may be carry-over from other donors' samples.

This clonotype was seen a few times. J is TRBJ1-1 and V is TRBV7-9; 9 bases fit TRBD1. J lost 4 bases, V lost 5 bases, and 8 bases had no gene match. This CDR3 is 15 amino acids long. Germline V gene sequence: CDR1 SEHNR, CDR2 FQNEAQ (reference sequence). The CDR3 loop is CASSQTGGGITEAFF. In nucleotides, the CDR3 is TGTGCCAGCAGCCAAACAGGGGGCGGTATCACTGAAGCTTTCTTT.

This rearrangement joins TRBV6-5 to TRBJ2-1; 7 positions match TRBD2. The CDR3 has 16 residues. Per germline, CDR1 MNHEY and CDR2 SVGAGI. Unmatched junction bases numbered 9, after V lost 2 bases and J lost 5 bases. CDR3 nucleotides: TGTGCCAGCAGTTACGCCCAGGAACGGGGGGACAATGAGCAGTTCTTC. Translation gives CASSYAQERGDNEQFF.

The chain links TRBV14 to TRBJ2-1, with a possible D match to TRBD1 (6 bases). The germline V and J ends were trimmed by 4 bases and 1 base, with 8 bases remaining between them. CDR1 is SGHDN, CDR2 FVKESK, per germline. The CDR3 covers 14 residues. The CDR3 DNA sequence: TGTGCCAGCAGCCTACAGGGTTCCTACAATGAGCAGTTCTTC. Translating it yields CASSLQGSYNEQFF.

The genes are TRBV6-1 and TRBJ2-1, with no clear D. The CDR3 sequence is 14 residues long. Germline V lookup: CDR1 MNHNS, CDR2 SASEGT. V lost 1 base, J lost 7 bases, and 11 bases lay in between. The CDR3 DNA is TGTGCCAGCAGTGAAGACGGGTACCCGAATGAGCAGTTCTTC. This encodes CASSEDGYPNEQFF.

This clonotype was seen a handful of times. The rearrangement links TRBV7-2 to TRBJ2-3; TRBD2 agrees at 8 bases. CDR1 SGHTA and CDR2 FQGNSA come from the germline V gene. There are 16 residues in the CDR3. With 1 base clipped from V and 5 bases from J, the junction kept 8 bases outside the gene matches. This chain's CDR3 is CASSLVGGGPRDTQYF. CDR3 bases: TGTGCCAGCAGCTTAGTAGGCGGGGGGCCGAGAGATACGCAGTATTTT.

In this sample, this clonotype turned up once. The chain links TRBV7-6 to TRBJ1-2; a weak D match, TRBD1 (6 bases). Germline assignment: CDR1 SGHVS and CDR2 FNYEAQ. Trimming pared 2 bases from V and 3 bases from J, leaving 7 bases between. CDR3 size: 13 residues. The CDR3 sequence: CASSLNRDYGYTF. For the CDR3, the DNA is TGTGCCAGCAGCTTAAACAGGGACTATGGCTACACCTTC.

In this sample, this clonotype turned up a few times. The chain has TRBV7-9 and TRBJ2-1; a weak D match, TRBD2 (7 bases). The CDR3 loop spans 14 amino acids. The V gene lost 8 bases and the J gene lost 7 bases, with 18 bases spanning the gap. Germline V CDR1 and CDR2: SEHNR, FQNEAQ (reference sequence). The CDR3 sequence: CASDSRGAKNEQFF. The CDR3 DNA sequence: TGTGCCAGCGACTCTCGGGGGGCGAAAAATGAGCAGTTCTTC.

The CDR3 region has the DNA TGCAGTGCTAGAGACGGGACTAGCGGGGGGATGACCTACAATGAGCAGTTCTTC. The encoded protein is CSARDGTSGGMTYNEQFF. The chain couples TRBV20-1 to TRBJ2-1, with 15 bases aligning to TRBD2. The CDR3 extends over 18 amino acids. Trimming cost V 0 bases and J 2 bases; bases outside gene matches: 5. In germline, CDR1 is DFQATT, CDR2 SNEGSKA (reference sequence).

This clonotype appeared a few times. V and J are TRBV5-1 and TRBJ1-1, with D maybe TRBD1 (5 bases). This CDR3 has 14 residues. CDR1 and CDR2 (germline): SGHRS, YFSETQ. V lost 2 bases to trimming and J lost 5 bases, with 13 bases between them. The CDR3: CASSLRGVRTEAFF. CDR3 nucleotides: TGCGCCAGCAGCTTAAGGGGAGTGCGAACTGAAGCTTTCTTT.

This clonotype was counted a few times. The chain uses TRBV7-2 and TRBJ2-5; D is undetermined. The CDR3 has 16 amino acids. The V end was cut by 8 bases, the J end by 2 bases, with 21 bases between. Germline CDR1 and CDR2: SGHTA and FQGNSA. The CDR3 nucleotides read TGTGCCAGCCCGGGTTCGGACGGACCCCGTCAAGAGACCCAGTACTTC. Amino acid sequence: CASPGSDGPRQETQYF. Variable domain in full (rest from reference TRBV7-2 and TRBJ2-5): GAGVSQSPSNKVTEKGKDVELRCDPISGHTALYWYRQSLGQGLEFLIYFQGNSAPDKSGLPSDRFSAERTGGSVSTLTIQRTQQEDSAVYLCASPGSDGPRQETQYFGPGTRLLVL.

The chain is built from TRBV4-1 and TRBJ2-7, with TRBD2 matching 9 bases. Germline V gene sequence: CDR1 MGHRA, CDR2 YSYEKL. V lost 3 bases, J lost 1 base, and 7 bases stayed unmatched. There are 16 residues in the CDR3. CDR3 in DNA: TGCGCCAGCAGCCAGAGTCCACTAGCGGGTTCCTACGAGCAGTACTTC. Translation gives CASSQSPLAGSYEQYF.

This sequence joins TRBV28 and TRBJ2-3; 8 nucleotides agree with TRBD2. Germline CDR1 reads MDHEN; CDR2 reads SYDVKM. J was trimmed by 5 bases and V by 7 bases; bases with no gene match: 14. There are 16 residues in the CDR3. DNA for the CDR3: TGTGCCAGCACCCCCTTCGGGGGGGCCTCGATAGATACGCAGTATTTT. Its protein product is CASTPFGGASIDTQYF.

The genes are TRBV20-1 and TRBJ1-2, with TRBD1 as a possible D gene (6 bases). Trimming removed 1 base from V and 0 bases from J, with 9 bases in between. Germline V gene sequence: CDR1 DFQATT, CDR2 SNEGSKA (reference sequence). CDR3 size: 14 residues. The CDR3 here is CSARGEGANYGYTF. The DNA for the CDR3 is TGCAGTGCTAGAGGGGAGGGGGCTAACTATGGCTACACCTTC.

This clonotype was counted between two and nine times. This chain links TRBV20-1 with TRBJ2-3; TRBD1 is a possible D gene (7 bases). The CDR3 covers 15 residues. Germline-derived CDR1 and CDR2 are DFQATT and SNEGSKA (reference sequence). The V end was cut by 0 bases, the J end by 5 bases, with 15 bases between. The CDR3 is CSAREPGGPGDTQYF. As DNA, the CDR3 is TGCAGTGCTAGAGAACCAGGGGGGCCTGGAGATACGCAGTATTTT.

The chain has TRBV4-3 and TRBJ1-1; D uncertain. The CDR3 is 19 residues long. The germline V and J ends were trimmed by 0 bases and 1 base, with 21 bases remaining between them. Germline CDR1 and CDR2: LGHNA and YSLEER. The CDR3 spells CASSQDRTLGTEGNTEAFF. The DNA for the CDR3 is TGCGCCAGCAGCCAAGATCGTACGTTGGGCACAGAAGGGAACACTGAAGCTTTCTTT.

The genes are TRBV6-4 and TRBJ2-1, with D hard to call. The CDR3 has 15 residues. Trimming shortened V by 0 bases and J by 0 bases, and 6 bases separated the two germline ends. The germline gives CDR1 MRHNA, CDR2 SNTAGT. The CDR3 region is CASSDSESSYNEQFF. For the CDR3, the DNA is TGTGCCAGCAGTGACTCTGAGAGCTCCTACAATGAGCAGTTCTTC.

V is TRBV11-2 and J is TRBJ2-7; 7 bases line up with TRBD2. V dropped 5 bases and J dropped 2; count of bases not matched to a gene: 6. The CDR3 extends over 14 amino acids. CDR1 SGHAT and CDR2 FQNNGV come from the germline V gene. This CDR3 reads CASSRPGGTYEQYF. The CDR3 DNA reads as TGTGCCAGCAGCCGCCCCGGGGGGACCTACGAGCAGTACTTC. The full variable domain, its missing parts supplied by reference TRBV11-2 and TRBJ2-7, is EAGVAQSPRYKIIEKRQSVAFWCNPISGHATLYWYQQILGQGPKLLIQFQNNGVVDDSQLPKDRFSAERLKGVDSTLKIQPAKLEDSAVYLCASSRPGGTYEQYFGPGTRLTVT.

As for this clonotype: At one of its ends the junction is not consistent with the germline gene, which may arise from a read error. The chain employs TRBV27 and TRBJ2-6; perhaps TRBD2 as D (6 bases). Germline CDR1 MNHEY, CDR2 SMNVEV (reference sequence). The CDR3 is made up of 16 amino acids. CDR3 in amino acids: CASSLGLPVGANGLTF. DNA for the CDR3: TGTGCCAGCAGTTTGGGACTCCCAGTCGGGGCCAACGGCCTGACTTTC. Variable domain in full (rest from reference TRBV27 and TRBJ2-6): EAQVTQNPRYLITVTGKKLTVTCSQNMNHEYMSWYRQDPGLGLRQIYYSMNVEVTDKGDVPEGYKVSRKEKRNFPLILESPSPNQTSLYFCASSLGLPVGANGLTFGAGSRLTVL.

This clonotype was seen only a few times. The chain carries TRBV9 and TRBJ2-3; TRBD2 agrees at 8 bases. Unmatched junction bases numbered 8, after V lost 0 bases and J lost 5 bases. CDR1 and CDR2 from the germline V gene are SGDLS and YYNGEE. CDR3 length: 16 residues. CDR3 DNA: TGTGCCAGCAGCGTAGTTGGTAGCGGGGCCCTAGATACGCAGTATTTT. Translated, it gives CASSVVGSGALDTQYF.

This clonotype was counted only a few times. The genes are TRBV7-2 and TRBJ2-1; TRBD2 aligns across 9 bases. The V gene's germline CDR1 is SGHTA and CDR2 FQGNSA. Unmatched junction bases numbered 12, after V lost 9 bases and J lost 0 bases. This CDR3 has 17 residues. The CDR3 nucleotides are TGTGCCAGTCGGAGGGGACTAGCCCTGAGCTCCTACAATGAGCAGTTCTTC. It yields the protein CASRRGLALSSYNEQFF.

Only a few counts were recorded for this clonotype. V gene TRBV7-9 combines with J gene TRBJ2-7, with 10 nucleotides matching TRBD1. This CDR3 has 16 amino acids. J was trimmed by 3 bases and V by 5 bases; bases with no gene match: 10. From germline, CDR1 is SEHNR and CDR2 FQNEAQ (reference sequence). Written as DNA, the CDR3 is TGTGCCAGCAGCCTCCCTCGGGGACAGGGGTACTACGAGCAGTACTTC. It codes for CASSLPRGQGYYEQYF.

This clonotype has only a few counts. The genes are TRBV14 and TRBJ1-1; a weak D match, TRBD1 (5 bases). V was trimmed by 0 bases and J by 1 base, leaving 24 bases between them. CDR1 and CDR2 from the germline V gene are SGHDN and FVKESK. The CDR3 has 20 residues. In DNA form, the CDR3 reads TGTGCCAGCAGCCAAGATAATGAGGGGTCGGCTGAAGTACAGAACACTGAAGCTTTCTTT. The encoded protein is CASSQDNEGSAEVQNTEAFF.